The subject of this entry is one T cell receptor (beta chain). The V gene's germline CDR1 is WNHNN and CDR2 SYGVQD (reference sequence). This CDR3 has 13 residues. V was pared by 8 bases and J by 7 bases, with 2 bases of the junction left unmatched. This sample is part of a study of blood T cell repertoires in COVID-19. Original methodology: Reference gene primers were amplified, and this amplification served to estimate nucleated cell counts. TCRdb keeps only in-frame clones here, not all; method: immunoSEQ multiplex PCR. V and J calls and clone size are those listed in that table; D and trimming were worked out from the DNA. The sample contains over 400,000 clones, 80% to 90% of which appear only once.

The TCR originated in a human donor in a cohort sampled during active COVID-19. This sequence joins TRBV10-1 and TRBJ2-1; 13 bases are a match to TRBD2. Sequencing was performed on peripheral blood. CDR3 coding DNA: TGCGCCAGCGAACTAGCGGGAGGGAATGAGCAGTTCTTC. Residues: CASELAGGNEQFF.